This T cell receptor beta chain was captured by sequencing in a study of radiation and T cells in renal cell carcinoma. Study-level points and caveats: Dominant CDR3 motifs were more common in irradiated tumors than controls.

Indicated treatment: treatment-naive control, cytoreductive nephrectomy. On this clone itself: Its target is not known. This may arise from a read error, as a much more abundant clone is one base away.

Trimming removed 3 bases from V and 1 base from J, with 7 bases in between. CDR3 length: 13 amino acids. CDR1 is SGDLS, CDR2 YYNGEE, per germline. Clones were read by immunoSEQ multiplex PCR, and TCRdb kept only the in-frame ones, dropping some. The sample includes some 21,000 clones, less than 55% of them seen just once. The chain is built from TRBV9 and TRBJ1-1; tentatively, D is TRBD1 (6 bases). The sample was tumor tissue, taken from a patient whose treatment was nephrectomy without radiotherapy. This clonotype was obtained from a human donor with renal cell carcinoma. The CDR3 nucleotides are TGTGCCAGCAGCGAGGGGGGGAACACTGAAGCTTTCTTT. This sequence encodes CASSEGGNTEAFF.